The table lists the clone carrying this T cell receptor beta chain with a few counts. With V trimmed by 0 bases and J by 5 bases, 1 base remained unmatched. This CDR3 is 13 amino acids long. CDR1 is SGHDT, CDR2 YYEEEE, per germline. The sample belongs to a study of tumour-infiltrating T cells in Burkitt lymphoma. Assay used: immunoSEQ multiplex PCR; TCRdb lists only in-frame clones, some missing. The sample has 11,000 to 15,000 clones; 30% are singletons. The sample was tumor tissue. This rearrangement joins TRBV5-6 to TRBJ2-7; 8 positions agree with TRBD2. The clonotype was recovered from a human donor with diffuse large B-cell lymphoma. CDR3 loop: CASSLAAGDEQYF. In DNA form, the CDR3 reads TGTGCCAGCAGCTTGGCAGCGGGAGACGAGCAGTACTTC.